What follows describes a single T cell receptor beta chain. What this receptor recognizes is not known. One base away there is no much larger clone; base qualities are not given. The protocol used for the library was PCR. TCR sequencing of DNA from cultured CD4+ T cells used the Oncomine TCR Beta short-read assay at the Johns Hopkins FTIC core. The QIAamp micro DNA kit was used to extract genomic DNA from the cultured CD4+ T cells. The Oncomine TCR Beta libraries from cultured CD4+ T cells were pooled using unique dual indexes and then sequenced on an Illumina iSeq 100. The paper's data handling went like this. Non-productive sequences were removed, and CDR3s not starting with C, not ending with F or W, or shorter than 7 amino acids were discarded. The MANAFEST web application identified antigen-specific clonotypes by comparing peptide-stimulated wells against reference wells and other culture wells. Positive clones required FDR below 0.05, an odds ratio above 5, and productive frequency above 0.1% in at least two of three replicate wells. Clonotypes that were significantly expanded in both SARS-CoV-2 spike wells and at least one common cold coronavirus spike condition were defined as cross-reactive. Similarity between CDR3 sequences was evaluated in R version 3.6.1 using Levenshtein distances (stringdist) and unrooted phylogenetic trees (ape). TCRdb reworked the public reads: Q25 trimming with fastp, MiXCR clone assembly, productive beta chains retained. Each entry merges the rows of one CDR3 protein and shows their most common DNA and genes. The V and J calls and clone size come from TCRdb's table, not from the authors' own analysis. For this sample there are under 13,000 distinct CDR3 sequences; roughly 82% appear just once. The ten largest clones represent around 18% of the sample.

This entry comes from a study of vaccination and CD4 T cells after COVID-19 (dated 2022 in TCRdb). Background for the entire study: Convalescent patients had a positive SARS-CoV-2 result on nasal swab PCR, and of these patients, several had mild disease and one had severe disease. The convalescent cohort comprised six males and four females, including two Hispanic individuals, seven Caucasians, two Asians and one multiracial person. Participants received two doses of either the Pfizer-BioNTech BNT162b2 vaccine (n=8) or the Moderna mRNA-1273 vaccine (n=2). Post-COVID blood samples were collected from convalescent patients a median of about 92 days after diagnosis, with a range of about 30 to 161 days. Post-vaccine blood samples were taken a median of about 77 days after the second vaccine dose, with a range of roughly 13 to 250 days. The cultures were stimulated with overlapping spike peptide pools from SARS-CoV-2 and from the common cold coronaviruses HCoV-NL63, HCoV-OC43 and HCoV-229E. Control cultures used a CEFX viral epitope pool as positive control, an HIV-1 Nef peptide pool as negative control, or no peptide. In 10 COVID-19 convalescent patients and a handful of infection-naive healthy vaccine recipients, the spike-specific CD4+ TCR repertoire before mRNA vaccination was compared with the repertoire after mRNA vaccination. The full study reports these points: The median count of SARS-CoV-2-reactive clonotypes went up from 20 to 25 after infection to about 41 after vaccination, although the change was not significant. In convalescent patients, nearly all vaccine-specific clones (304 of 307) were found to be mono-reactive for SARS-CoV-2 spike rather than cross-reactive with common cold coronaviruses. Among convalescent patients, a median around 83% of the SARS-CoV-2-reactive clones seen after vaccination appeared only after vaccination, which suggests priming specific to the vaccine. The study included relatively few convalescent patients and did not analyze early timepoints after natural infection.

In the paper's terms, the treatment or condition label means: roughly 11-day PBMC culture with coronavirus spike peptide pools or control peptides (ViraFEST assay). The study used the ViraFEST assay, which expanded antigen-specific T cells with peptide pools and then identified expanded clonotypes by TCR sequencing. The convalescent patients' positive SARS-CoV-2 PCR tests were from March to December 2020, which was before the Alpha, Beta and Delta variants emerged in the United States. PBMCs were cultured at approximately 2.1 million per well in IMDM supplemented with roughly 5% human AB serum and about 10 IU/ml IL-2, with around 10 ug/ml peptide pools added. Half of the culture medium was replaced with fresh IL-2-containing medium on days 3 and 7. After 10 days of culture, CD4+ T cells were isolated by negative selection using the EasySep CD4+ T cell isolation kit. PBMCs were separated from whole blood using Ficoll-Paque Plus gradient centrifugation and then either used fresh or cryopreserved at -140C. Culture conditions were generally each tested in triplicate wells.

Germline trimming amounts to 5 bases on V and 4 bases on J, with 2 as the count of junction bases outside the gene matches. The germline V gene provides CDR1 MNHNS and CDR2 SASEGT. CDR3 length: 13 amino acids, cysteine to phenylalanine. The only DNA kept is the CDR3, 39 bases in frame from the first base. Recombination joined TRBV6-1 with TRBJ2-5; 9 bases in between match TRBD2. Sequenced material: CD4+ T cells from blood, cultured in vitro. The sequence came from a human donor who had recovered from COVID-19. The DNA reads TGTGCCAGCAGTAAACTAGCGGGAGAGACCCAGTACTTC. This gives the protein CASSKLAGETQYF.